This TCR beta chain was profiled in a study of T cell responses to AZD1222 COVID-19 vaccine. General observations from the study: There were mostly white British donors and more females than males, and clonal diversity was possibly underestimated.

The method was immunoSEQ multiplex PCR; TCRdb's version includes in-frame clones alone and lacks a portion of them. This repertoire shows some 170,000 clones, 92% found once; its top ten account for around 4.6%. CDR3 size: 15 residues. V shed 0 bases, J shed 5 bases, and the junction held 6 bases outside the gene matches. Germline loops: CDR1 LNHNV, CDR2 YYDKDF (reference sequence). A word on this clone: What it binds is not known. Other nucleotide sequences in the sample specify the same CDR3.

This receptor was taken from an adult in good health. The chain has TRBV15 and TRBJ1-2; 7 nucleotides align to TRBD1. Here the sequenced sample was peripheral blood, taken on day 0 of MenACWY control vaccination. CDR3 DNA sequence: TGTGCCACCAGCAGAGATAGATCAGGGGGGTATGGCTACACCTTC. This sequence encodes CATSRDRSGGYGYTF.